The TCR beta chain described here comes from a study of regulatory T cells in long-lasting Graves disease. To make TCR beta libraries, researchers used iRepertoire HTBI primers and Arm-PCR of CDR3 regions. TCRdb ran MiXCR on the multiplex PCR reads and lists one entry per CDR3 protein. The sample consists of about 240,000 distinct CDR3 sequences, 20% to 25% of them appearing once. This clonotype was detected many times. The germline V gene has CDR1 KGHSH and CDR2 LQKENI. This CDR3 comprises 16 residues. V gave up 3 bases and J gave up 3 bases, with 18 bases separating them. As for time point: newly diagnosed GD, antithyroid drugs for less than 3 months. Generation of the TCR library employed RNA extracted from PBMCs.

The chain has TRBV18 and TRBJ2-7, with D maybe TRBD1 (6 bases). The source of this sequence is a female donor with Graves disease. The sample in question was peripheral blood mononuclear cells (PBMCs), obtained at new diagnosis, from a patient treated with antithyroid drugs. The CDR3 loop is CASSPKTGSRIYEQYF. DNA of the CDR3: TGTGCCAGCTCACCGAAGACAGGATCCCGTATCTACGAGCAGTACTTC. Variable domain in full (rest from reference TRBV18 and TRBJ2-7): NAGVMQNPRHLVRRRGQEARLRCSPMKGHSHVYWYRQLPEEGLKFMVYLQKENIIDESGMPKERFSAEFPKEGPSILRIQQVVRGDSAAYFCASSPKTGSRIYEQYFGPGTRLTVT.